The clone carrying this T cell receptor beta chain was detected a few times. The target antigen is unknown. Template-switching 5'RACE yielded the TCR cDNA; a universal primer site and UMIs were added in the process. Each CDR3 protein gets one entry after TCRdb re-called the 5' RACE reads with MiXCR. The table shows around 350,000 distinct CDR3 sequences, with under 14% occurring only once. The sample originates from a study of T cells after yellow fever vaccination. Trimming shortened V by 3 bases and J by 0 bases, and 19 bases separated the two germline ends. This CDR3 comprises 18 residues. The germline gives CDR1 LGHDT, CDR2 YNNKEL (reference sequence). Broader study findings: Weaker, the secondary response had a peak occurring faster, on day 5 versus 15. Once the booster was given, most primary-vaccination clones reappeared, at approximately 97% for CD4 and over 85% for CD8.

The sample was PBMCs, taken on the day of the first yellow fever vaccination. The chain carries TRBV3-1 and TRBJ2-3; a possible D gene is TRBD1 (7 bases). This sequence was found in a man aged 18 to 29 who received the YFV17D yellow fever vaccine. CDR3 sequence (DNA): TGTGCCAGCAGCCAGAGAAATTCAGGGGGGTTGAGCACAGATACGCAGTATTTT. Encoded protein: CASSQRNSGGLSTDTQYF.